One sample yielded the 29 T cell receptor beta chains listed below, sequenced in a study of cytomegalovirus exposure and HLA in healthy donors (dated by TCRdb to 2017 to 2019). Receptor libraries were prepared by the immunoSEQ multiplex PCR assay. A mixture of 60 forward primers for TCR Vbeta segments and 13 reverse primers for TCR Jbeta segments was used in the multiplex PCR. TCRdb mirrors the immuneACCESS table, restricted to in-frame sequences. Some clones are absent from its copies; in checked studies, under half trace to an unresolved V gene, and the reason for the others is unknown. For this sample the table gives about 160,000 clones, of which approximately 80% were detected only once. Jointly, the top ten make up 2.4% of the sample. The sequenced sample consisted of PBMCs. These receptors came from a male donor in good health and CMV-seronegative.

The chain has TRBV13 and TRBJ2-6, with TRBD1 matching over 7 bases. CDR1 is PRHDT, CDR2 FYEKMQ, per germline (reference sequence). The CDR3 length is 16 residues. V lost 7 bases to trimming and J lost 2 bases; unmatched junction nucleotides: 8. CDR3 sequence: CASTGTVVTGANVLTF. DNA of the CDR3: TGTGCCAGCACTGGGACAGTTGTAACTGGGGCCAACGTCCTGACTTTC. The complete variable domain, with remaining parts taken from reference TRBV13 and TRBJ2-6, reads AAGVIQSPRHLIKEKRETATLKCYPIPRHDTVYWYQQGPGQDPQFLISFYEKMQSDKGSIPDRFSAQQFSDYHSELNMSSLELGDSALYFCASTGTVVTGANVLTFGAGSRLTVL.

The chain joins TRBV11-2 to TRBJ1-2; 8 bases are a match to TRBD1. The CDR3 has 13 residues. J was trimmed by 3 bases and V by 5 bases; bases with no gene match: 2. Looked up from germline, CDR1 is SGHAT and CDR2 is FQNNGV. The CDR3 bases are TGTGCCAGCAGCAAGGACAGGGACTATGGCTACACCTTC. Translating gives CASSKDRDYGYTF. Based on the CDR3 plus reference TRBV11-2 and TRBJ1-2, the full variable domain is EAGVAQSPRYKIIEKRQSVAFWCNPISGHATLYWYQQILGQGPKLLIQFQNNGVVDDSQLPKDRFSAERLKGVDSTLKIQPAKLEDSAVYLCASSKDRDYGYTFGSGTRLTVV.

The table lists this clone with a count of one. The CDR3 loop reads CASSLRPGTGGVPSPLHF. The CDR3 coding sequence is TGCGCCAGCAGCCTCCGTCCCGGGACAGGGGGCGTACCCTCACCCCTCCACTTT. The chain has TRBV4-3 and TRBJ1-6; 12 bases line up with TRBD1. After removal of 4 bases from V and 10 bases from J, the junction contained 14 bases not matched to a gene. In germline, CDR1 is LGHNA, CDR2 YSLEER. The CDR3 contains 18 residues.

The chain has TRBV28 and TRBJ1-6, with 7 bases matching TRBD1. The CDR3 is 14 residues long. With V trimmed by 7 bases and J by 5 bases, 5 bases remained unmatched. The germline gives CDR1 MDHEN, CDR2 SYDVKM. The CDR3 coding sequence is TGTGCCAGCATCGGCGGGACAGATAATTCACCCCTCCACTTT. It encodes CASIGGTDNSPLHF. The whole variable domain, remainder taken from reference TRBV28 and TRBJ1-6, is DVKVTQSSRYLVKRTGEKVFLECVQDMDHENMFWYRQDPGLGLRLIYFSYDVKMKEKGDIPEGYSVSREKKERFSLILESASTNQTSMYLCASIGGTDNSPLHFGNGTRLTVT.

The gene calls are TRBV7-9 and TRBJ2-7, with D maybe TRBD1 (6 bases). In germline, CDR1 is SEHNR, CDR2 FQNEAQ (reference sequence). The CDR3 runs 14 residues. Trimming shortened V by 1 base and J by 7 bases, and 14 bases separated the two germline ends. The DNA of the CDR3 is TGTGCCAGCAGCTTAGATTCGTGGGGGCGGGAGCAGTACTTC. Translation gives CASSLDSWGREQYF.

This clone has a handful of counts. The rearrangement joins TRBV7-7 to TRBJ2-1, with D hard to call. V was clipped by 4 bases and J by 6 bases, with 13 bases between them. CDR3 length: 14 residues. Per the germline V gene, CDR1 is SSHAT and CDR2 is FNYEAQ (reference sequence). CDR3 amino acids: CASSSSPTGNEQFF. The CDR3 nucleotides are TGTGCCAGCAGCTCGTCCCCGACTGGCAATGAGCAGTTCTTC.

This clone appeared a few times. The chain has TRBV5-5 and TRBJ1-1; D remains unclear. This CDR3 comprises 14 residues. Looked up from germline, CDR1 is SGHKS and CDR2 is YYEKEE (reference sequence). With 0 bases removed from V and 2 bases from J, the gap between germline ends came to 8 bases. The CDR3 reads CASSLELTNTEAFF. CDR3 nucleotides: TGTGCCAGCAGCTTGGAACTGACAAACACTGAAGCTTTCTTT.

The CDR3 sequence is CASSAKRGGELFF. CDR3 nucleotides: TGTGCCAGCAGCGCGAAAAGGGGTGGGGAGCTGTTTTTT. The chain combines TRBV7-9 with TRBJ2-2; possible D gene TRBD1, 5 bases. V was cut by 5 bases and J by 8 bases, with 12 bases left in between. The CDR3 has 13 residues. Germline V gives CDR1 SEHNR, CDR2 FQNEAQ (reference sequence).

This clone has a handful of counts. The DNA of the CDR3 is TGTGCCAGCAGCAGACAGGGGGCCGATAATTCACCCCTCCACTTT. It codes for CASSRQGADNSPLHF. The chain has TRBV7-9 and TRBJ1-6, with 10 bases lining up with TRBD1. Germline CDR1 reads SEHNR; CDR2 reads FQNEAQ (reference sequence). V lost 5 bases to trimming and J lost 5 bases; unmatched junction nucleotides: 3. This CDR3 is 15 amino acids long.

The genes are TRBV4-2 and TRBJ2-3; TRBD2 agrees at 8 bases. V shed 4 bases, J shed 1 base, and the junction held 1 base outside the gene matches. The CDR3 is 14 residues long. Germline CDR1 LGHNA, CDR2 YNFKEQ. As DNA, the CDR3 is TGTGCCAGCAGCCCCGGGGGGGGCACAGATACGCAGTATTTT. Protein product: CASSPGGGTDTQYF.

The chain employs TRBV11-2 and TRBJ2-3, with D perhaps matching TRBD2 (6 bases). The CDR3 is 15 residues long. Trimming stripped 5 bases from V and 0 bases from J, with 12 bases between. Germline-derived CDR1 and CDR2 are SGHAT and FQNNGV. DNA for the CDR3: TGTGCCAGCAGCCCAACCGGGACTAGCACAGATACGCAGTATTTT. As protein: CASSPTGTSTDTQYF.

This CDR3 is CASRRIDRGSYEQYF. DNA for the CDR3: TGTGCCAGCAGACGGATCGACAGGGGATCCTACGAGCAGTACTTC. This chain links TRBV28 with TRBJ2-7, with TRBD1 matching over 8 bases. Germline assignment: CDR1 MDHEN and CDR2 SYDVKM. J was trimmed by 1 base and V by 6 bases; bases with no gene match: 8. This CDR3 is 15 amino acids long. Combining the CDR3 with reference TRBV28 and TRBJ2-7 gives the whole variable domain DVKVTQSSRYLVKRTGEKVFLECVQDMDHENMFWYRQDPGLGLRLIYFSYDVKMKEKGDIPEGYSVSREKKERFSLILESASTNQTSMYLCASRRIDRGSYEQYFGPGTRLTVT.

The chain links TRBV27 to TRBJ2-7; D uncertain. Trimming took 5 bases from V and 2 from J, leaving 16 bases between them. The germline V gene has CDR1 MNHEY and CDR2 SMNVEV (reference sequence). This CDR3 comprises 15 residues. CDR3 sequence reads: CASSKDIQSPYEQYF. The CDR3 nucleotides read TGTGCCAGCAGTAAAGACATCCAGTCCCCCTACGAGCAGTACTTC.

V usage is TRBV10-3 and J usage is TRBJ1-2; 8 bases align to TRBD1. The germline gives CDR1 ENHRY, CDR2 SYGVKD. This CDR3 is 15 amino acids long. V gave up 6 bases and J gave up 4 bases; unmatched junction bases: 10. CDR3 nucleotide sequence: TGTGCCATCAGGGTTACCTCAGGGGGCTTCTATGGCTACACCTTC. Amino acid sequence: CAIRVTSGGFYGYTF.

This clone has more than one count but fewer than ten. V is TRBV6-1 and J is TRBJ1-4; 10 positions agree with TRBD1. The germline V gene encodes CDR1 MNHNS and CDR2 SASEGT. This CDR3 is 15 amino acids long. Trimming cost V 3 bases and J 8 bases; bases outside gene matches: 6. The CDR3 sequence is CASSETGGIGEKLFF. In nucleotides, the CDR3 is TGTGCCAGCAGTGAGACAGGGGGCATTGGAGAAAAACTGTTTTTT.

This clone was seen only a few times. This chain uses TRBV6-6 with TRBJ1-5; 9 bases align to TRBD1. The CDR3 has 14 residues. V lost 10 bases, J lost 5 bases, and 9 bases stayed unmatched. Germline values: CDR1 MNHNY, CDR2 SVGAGI (reference sequence). CDR3 amino acids: CATTGGQGYQPQHF. CDR3 DNA sequence: TGTGCCACCACTGGGGGACAGGGTTATCAGCCCCAGCATTTT.

Only a few counts were recorded for this clone. CDR3 sequence: CASNPTGAYEQYF. In DNA, the CDR3 is TGTGCCAGCAACCCGACAGGAGCCTACGAGCAGTACTTC. The V gene is TRBV5-8, the J gene TRBJ2-7; TRBD1 might be the D (6 bases). V was shortened by 6 bases and J by 2 bases, with 12 bases between the two germline ends. Germline V gene lookup returns CDR1 SGHTS and CDR2 YDEGEE. This CDR3 contains 13 residues.

The chain couples TRBV9 to TRBJ2-5, with D tentatively TRBD1 (6 bases). The V gene's germline CDR1 is SGDLS and CDR2 YYNGEE. V was cut by 3 bases and J by 1 base, with 13 bases left in between. CDR3 length: 15 amino acids. The CDR3 DNA follows: TGTGCCAGCAGCGCCCTTACAGGGCTCCAAGAGACCCAGTACTTC. It is translated as CASSALTGLQETQYF.

This chain links TRBV7-2 with TRBJ1-4, with D unresolved. V lost 5 bases to trimming and J lost 7 bases, with 14 bases between them. Germline V CDR1 and CDR2: SGHTA, FQGNSA. The CDR3 loop spans 14 amino acids. CDR3 DNA: TGTGCCAGCAGCCTTGAGGCCGGAGGTGAAAAACTGTTTTTT. It is translated as CASSLEAGGEKLFF.

The genes are TRBV15 and TRBJ2-1; possible D gene TRBD2, 7 bases. Germline assignment: CDR1 LNHNV and CDR2 YYDKDF (reference sequence). V was clipped by 0 bases and J by 9 bases, with 12 bases between them. This CDR3 has 14 residues. CDR3 DNA: TGTGCCACCAGCAGAGATAGAAGGGGGGGTGAGCAGTTCTTC. It is translated as CATSRDRRGGEQFF.

V gene TRBV2 combines with J gene TRBJ2-5, with D perhaps matching TRBD2 (5 bases). The CDR3 is made up of 16 amino acids. The V gene's germline CDR1 is SNHLY and CDR2 FYNNEI. Deletions cut 7 bases from V and 2 bases from J, with 20 bases between. The CDR3 DNA follows: TGTGCCAGCACCTTCCCGACAAGGACTGATCAAGAGACCCAGTACTTC. It is translated as CASTFPTRTDQETQYF.

The gene calls are TRBV19 and TRBJ1-5, with 10 bases aligning to TRBD1. The CDR3 totals 18 residues. V shed 1 base, J shed 2 bases, and the junction held 8 bases outside the gene matches. The germline V gene has CDR1 LNHDA and CDR2 SQIVND (reference sequence). The CDR3 DNA reads as TGTGCCAGTAGTATAGTAAGGGGACAGGGGTGGGGCAATCAGCCCCAGCATTTT. It codes for CASSIVRGQGWGNQPQHF.

This clone was seen only once. The chain links TRBV10-3 to TRBJ1-2; D is unclear. The CDR3 runs 14 residues. V gave up 6 bases and J gave up 2 bases, with 13 bases separating them. From germline, CDR1 is ENHRY and CDR2 SYGVKD. The CDR3 sequence is CAISEGSLNYGYTF. For the CDR3, the DNA is TGTGCCATCAGCGAGGGCAGTTTGAACTATGGCTACACCTTC.

The chain uses TRBV4-3 and TRBJ2-2, with TRBD1 matching over 8 bases. The V segment lost 2 bases and the J segment 0 bases; nucleotides outside the gene matches: 2. Per germline, CDR1 LGHNA and CDR2 YSLEER. The CDR3 length is 16 residues. The CDR3 is CASSQNRGSNTGELFF. The CDR3 DNA reads as TGCGCCAGCAGCCAAAACAGGGGGTCGAACACCGGGGAGCTGTTTTTT.

V gene TRBV7-6 combines with J gene TRBJ1-5; possible D gene TRBD1, 5 bases. With 8 bases removed from V and 6 bases from J, the gap between germline ends came to 14 bases. The CDR3 is 13 residues long. Germline-derived CDR1 and CDR2 are SGHVS and FNYEAQ. The chain's CDR3 is CASSGVGSQPQHF. The CDR3 nucleotides are TGTGCCAGCTCGGGGGTCGGATCTCAGCCCCAGCATTTT. The full variable domain, completed using reference TRBV7-6 and TRBJ1-5, is GAGVSQSPRYKVTKRGQDVALRCDPISGHVSLYWYRQALGQGPEFLTYFNYEAQQDKSGLPNDRFSAERPEGSISTLTIQRTEQRDSAMYRCASSGVGSQPQHFGDGTRLSIL.

The gene calls are TRBV9 and TRBJ2-1, with a weak D call TRBD1 (6 bases). This CDR3 is built from 16 residues. Germline V gives CDR1 SGDLS, CDR2 YYNGEE. The ends were cut back, 0 bases at V and 3 bases at J, with 13 bases in the middle. The CDR3 region is CASSVEGDTNYNEQFF. CDR3 nucleotides: TGTGCCAGCAGCGTAGAAGGGGACACTAACTACAATGAGCAGTTCTTC.

The J gene is TRBJ1-4, the V gene TRBV6-5, with D tentatively TRBD1 (6 bases). This CDR3 is 13 amino acids long. Germline loops: CDR1 MNHEY, CDR2 SVGAGI. V was trimmed by 3 bases and J by 6 bases, leaving 8 bases between them. The CDR3 sequence is CASSYYRDEKLFF. The CDR3 DNA sequence: TGTGCCAGCAGTTATTACAGGGATGAAAAACTGTTTTTT.

The chain's CDR3 is CASSLERVAGTGELFF. The CDR3 coding sequence is TGTGCCAGCAGCTTGGAGCGAGTGGCGGGAACCGGGGAGCTGTTTTTT. V and J are TRBV5-4 and TRBJ2-2; tentatively, D is TRBD2 (6 bases). Trimming removed 0 bases at V and 5 bases at J, with 14 bases between. There are 16 residues in the CDR3. Looked up from germline, CDR1 is SGHNT and CDR2 is YYREEE (reference sequence).

This clone was recorded only once. The chain couples TRBV19 to TRBJ2-7, with D possibly matching TRBD2 (6 bases). The CDR3 has 16 amino acids. V dropped 4 bases and J dropped 0 bases, with 16 bases sitting between them. The V gene's germline CDR1 is LNHDA and CDR2 SQIVND (reference sequence). This chain's CDR3 is CASSTLGLRSSYEQYF. The CDR3 DNA reads TGTGCCAGTAGTACGCTGGGACTGAGGAGCTCCTACGAGCAGTACTTC.